This entry features one T cell receptor (beta chain) sequence. Method: immunoSEQ multiplex PCR; TCRdb's copy keeps in-frame clones and lacks some. The sample contains about 1 million clones, about 76% of which appear only once. This sample was taken from a study of shared clonotypes between healthy human individuals. The sequenced material came from memory CD4+ T cells sorted from blood. Subset given: CD45RA-negative fraction. This receptor was taken from a man aged 18 to 30 in good health.

The CDR3 loop is CASSQLGGHGETQYF. As DNA, the CDR3 is TGTGCCAGCAGTCAACTAGGGGGGCACGGGGAGACCCAGTACTTC. The chain recombines TRBV28 with TRBJ2-5; D may match TRBD1 or TRBD2 (6 bases each). Germline assignment: CDR1 MDHEN and CDR2 SYDVKM. V gave up 5 bases and J gave up 5 bases, with 18 bases separating them. The length of the CDR3 is 15 residues.